This TCR beta chain was sequenced during a study of T cells in Graves' hyperthyroidism and ophthalmopathy. At the level of the study: Initial diagnosis, before any treatment, was when peripheral blood was collected.

This clonotype was observed at least ten times. Any patient presenting with uncontrolled infection, other autoimmune disease, pregnancy or lactation was left out. Ahead of any ophthalmopathy symptoms, the blood sample was obtained at the first diagnosis of hyperthyroidism. The CDR3 extends over 13 amino acids. With V trimmed by 5 bases and J by 3 bases, 4 bases remained unmatched. Germline-derived CDR1 and CDR2 are SQVTM and ANQGSEA. The CDR3 regions of TCR beta were amplified from RNA transcripts. The HTBI primer set was used in a first-round RT-PCR of the TCR CDR3. TCRdb processed the multiplex PCR reads anew with MiXCR; each CDR3 protein has one entry. The table lists about 260,000 distinct CDR3 sequences, approximately 26% of them singletons, with about 30% in the top ten.

The sequence derives from a man aged 40-49 years with Graves' hyperthyroidism that later progressed to Graves' ophthalmopathy. Sequencing was performed on blood. This sequence joins TRBV29-1 and TRBJ1-2, with 9 bases matching TRBD1. CDR3 sequence reads: CSVRDRVDYGYTF. CDR3 sequence (DNA): TGCAGCGTTCGGGACAGGGTGGACTATGGCTACACCTTC.